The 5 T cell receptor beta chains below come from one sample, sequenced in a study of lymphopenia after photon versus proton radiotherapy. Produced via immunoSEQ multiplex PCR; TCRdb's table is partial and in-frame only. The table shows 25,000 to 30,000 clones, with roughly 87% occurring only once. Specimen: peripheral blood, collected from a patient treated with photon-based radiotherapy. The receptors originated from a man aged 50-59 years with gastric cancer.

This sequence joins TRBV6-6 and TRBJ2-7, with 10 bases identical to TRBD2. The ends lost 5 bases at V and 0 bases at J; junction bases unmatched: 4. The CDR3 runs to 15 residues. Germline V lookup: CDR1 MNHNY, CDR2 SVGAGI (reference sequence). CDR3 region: CASSPTSGVSYEQYF. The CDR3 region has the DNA TGTGCCAGCAGTCCAACTAGCGGGGTCTCCTACGAGCAGTACTTC.

The CDR3 here is CASSYSSGANGYTF. The DNA for the CDR3 is TGTGCCAGCAGTTACTCGTCCGGGGCGAATGGCTACACCTTC. The genes are TRBV6-6 and TRBJ1-2, with D tentatively TRBD1 (5 bases). Trimming stripped 0 bases from V and 6 bases from J, with 11 bases between. The CDR3 has 14 residues. The V gene's germline CDR1 is MNHNY and CDR2 SVGAGI (reference sequence).

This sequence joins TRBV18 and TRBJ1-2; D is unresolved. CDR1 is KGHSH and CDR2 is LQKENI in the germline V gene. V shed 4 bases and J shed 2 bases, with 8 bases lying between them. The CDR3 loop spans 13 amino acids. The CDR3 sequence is CASSQTLNYGYTF. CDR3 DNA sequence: TGTGCCAGCTCACAGACACTAAACTATGGCTACACCTTC.

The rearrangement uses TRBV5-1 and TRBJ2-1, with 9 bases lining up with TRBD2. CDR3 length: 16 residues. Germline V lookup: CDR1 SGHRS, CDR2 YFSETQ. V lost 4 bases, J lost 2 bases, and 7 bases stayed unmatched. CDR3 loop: CASSPEGLAPYNEQFF. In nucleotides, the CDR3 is TGCGCCAGCAGCCCGGAGGGACTAGCCCCCTACAATGAGCAGTTCTTC.

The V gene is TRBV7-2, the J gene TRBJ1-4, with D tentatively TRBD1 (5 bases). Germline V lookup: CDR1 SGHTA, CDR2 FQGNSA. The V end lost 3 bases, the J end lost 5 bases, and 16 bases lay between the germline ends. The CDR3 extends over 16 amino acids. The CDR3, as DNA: TGTGCCAGCAGCTTTACCAGGGTAGAATTGAATGAAAAACTGTTTTTT. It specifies CASSFTRVELNEKLFF. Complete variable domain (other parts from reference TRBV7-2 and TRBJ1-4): GAGVSQSPSNKVTEKGKDVELRCDPISGHTALYWYRQSLGQGLEFLIYFQGNSAPDKSGLPSDRFSAERTGGSVSTLTIQRTQQEDSAVYLCASSFTRVELNEKLFFGSGTQLSVL.